Described below is a single T cell receptor (beta chain) sequence and its context. What it binds is not known. Addition of a universal primer site occurred through template switching, and cDNA carried unique molecular identifiers. One entry per CDR3 protein results from TCRdb running MiXCR on the 5' RACE reads. The data show approximately 600,000 distinct CDR3 sequences, with under 8.5% seen just once and 1.6% held by the top ten. This specimen comes from a study of identical twins. General observations from the study: Carriage of fewer insertions was seen in abundant cord blood beta clonotypes, whereas memory repertoires showed none. Models underestimated how often monozygotic twins shared out-of-frame TCR alpha. Zero-insertion results could be subject to partial confounding by invariant MAIT and iNKT cells.

V lost 6 bases and J 3 bases, leaving 18 bases between the germline ends. The germline CDR1 and CDR2 sequences are DFQATT and SNEGSKA (reference sequence). The CDR3 has 15 amino acids. Separately, the same data were catalogued under a study of yellow fever vaccine responses in identical twins.

The TCR originated in a woman aged 18-29 years in good health. The sample taken for sequencing was PBMCs. The chain employs TRBV20-1 and TRBJ2-1; tentatively, D is TRBD2 (7 bases). CDR3 nucleotide sequence: TGCAGTGCCATCAAGGGGGGGCTCGACTACAATGAGCAGTTCTTC. This gives the protein CSAIKGGLDYNEQFF.